The table lists the clone carrying this T cell receptor beta chain with many counts. Its antigen remains unknown. MiXCR, run by TCRdb on the multiplex PCR reads, gives a single entry per CDR3 protein. The data contain roughly 130,000 distinct CDR3 sequences, about 30% of them singletons. The CDR3 is 17 amino acids. The V gene lost 2 bases and the J gene lost 5 bases, with 20 bases spanning the gap. Germline V lookup: CDR1 MNHNY, CDR2 SVGAGI (reference sequence). The sample belongs to a study of breast tumors, draining lymph nodes, adjacent tissues. Study-wide points: Compared with basal-like, luminal-like tumors shared significantly more repertoire with nontumor tissue. Tumor TCR diversity was below lymph nodes but above nontumor tissue. The data were judged consistent with most tumor T cells coming from lymph node and expanding in tumor. The lymph node origin of tumor T cells was framed as consistent with a hypothesis, not demonstrated.

Samples came from axillary lymph nodes draining the breast cancer. The TCR comes from a female donor with breast cancer. Some clones in this sample may be carry-over from other donors' samples. Sequenced material: axillary lymph node tissue. The chain recombines TRBV6-6 with TRBJ2-3, with D possibly being TRBD2 (6 bases). CDR3 sequence (DNA): TGTGCCAGCAGTTACGCCGGGACTCGGGCCACGGGAGATACGCAGTATTTT. This gives the protein CASSYAGTRATGDTQYF.